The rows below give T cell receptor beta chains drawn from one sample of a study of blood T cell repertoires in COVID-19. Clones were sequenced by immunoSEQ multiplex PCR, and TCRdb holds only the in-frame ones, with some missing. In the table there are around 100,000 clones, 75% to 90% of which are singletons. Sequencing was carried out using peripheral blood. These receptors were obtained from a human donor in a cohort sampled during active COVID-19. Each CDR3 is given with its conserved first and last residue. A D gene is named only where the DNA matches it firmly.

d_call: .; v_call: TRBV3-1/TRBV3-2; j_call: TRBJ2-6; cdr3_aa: CASSQALQGAGANVLTF
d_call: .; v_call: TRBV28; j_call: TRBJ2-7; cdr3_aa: CASKGQGVDEQYF
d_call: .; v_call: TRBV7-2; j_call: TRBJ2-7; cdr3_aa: CASSKAAGANYEQYF
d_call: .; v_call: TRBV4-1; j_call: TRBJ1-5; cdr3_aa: CASSQTRVGPQHF
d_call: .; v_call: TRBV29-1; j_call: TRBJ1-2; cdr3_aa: CSVREGAPLSGYTF
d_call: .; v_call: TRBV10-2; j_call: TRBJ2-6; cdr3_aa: CASSETRIGSGANVLTF
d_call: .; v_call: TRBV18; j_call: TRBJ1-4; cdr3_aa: CASSQQETNEKLFF
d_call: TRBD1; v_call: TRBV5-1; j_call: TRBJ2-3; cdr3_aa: CASTPGQETDTQYF
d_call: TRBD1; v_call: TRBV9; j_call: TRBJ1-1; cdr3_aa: CASSARGQMNTEAFF
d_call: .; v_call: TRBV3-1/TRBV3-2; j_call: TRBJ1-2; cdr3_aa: CASSQGPGGGYTF
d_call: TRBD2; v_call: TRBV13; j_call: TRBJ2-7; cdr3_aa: CASSFRGGALYEQYF
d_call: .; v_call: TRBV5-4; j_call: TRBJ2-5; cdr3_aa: CASSLAQGETQYF
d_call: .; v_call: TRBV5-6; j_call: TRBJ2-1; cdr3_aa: CASSSGLSNEQFF
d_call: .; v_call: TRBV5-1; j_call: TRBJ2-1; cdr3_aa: CASSGTGSPGDNEQFF
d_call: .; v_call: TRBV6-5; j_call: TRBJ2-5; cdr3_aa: CASTQEINEETQYF
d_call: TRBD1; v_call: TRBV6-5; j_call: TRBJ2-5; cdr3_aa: CASAYQGVQETQYF
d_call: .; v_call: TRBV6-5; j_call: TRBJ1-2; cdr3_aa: CASSYSTVPGYTF
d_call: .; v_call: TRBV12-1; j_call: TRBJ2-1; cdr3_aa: CASSLTPGRSMPRDNEQFF
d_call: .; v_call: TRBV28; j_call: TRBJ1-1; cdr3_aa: CASSYQGMTEAFF
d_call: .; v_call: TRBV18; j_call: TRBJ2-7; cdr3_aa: CASSPPARVGEQYF
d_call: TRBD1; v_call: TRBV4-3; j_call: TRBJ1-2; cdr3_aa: CASSQDRDRVTYGYTF
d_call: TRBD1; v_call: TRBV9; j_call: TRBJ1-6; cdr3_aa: CASTLGQDDSPLHF
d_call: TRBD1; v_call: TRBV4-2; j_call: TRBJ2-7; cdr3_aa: CASSHEGQGMVEQYF
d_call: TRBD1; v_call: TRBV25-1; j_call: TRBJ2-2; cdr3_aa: CASTGQGSATGELFF
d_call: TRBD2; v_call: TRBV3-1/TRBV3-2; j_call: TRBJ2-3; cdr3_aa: CASSQGGGTDTQYF
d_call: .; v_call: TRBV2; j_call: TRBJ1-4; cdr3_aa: CASSETRAGEKLFF
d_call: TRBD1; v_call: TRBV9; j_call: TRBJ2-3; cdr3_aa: CASSADRARDTQYF
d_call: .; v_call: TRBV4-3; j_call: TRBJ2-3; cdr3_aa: CASSQQGTDTQYF
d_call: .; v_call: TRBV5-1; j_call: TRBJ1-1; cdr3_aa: CASSLLPQGANTEAFF
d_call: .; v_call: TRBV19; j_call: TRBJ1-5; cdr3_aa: CASSISGQDQPQHF
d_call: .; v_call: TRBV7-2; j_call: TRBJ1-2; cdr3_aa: CASSLGRNYGYTF
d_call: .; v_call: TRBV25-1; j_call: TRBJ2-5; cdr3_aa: CAIALKGGGLQETQYF
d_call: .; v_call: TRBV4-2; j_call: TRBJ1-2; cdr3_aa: CASSRKAAGTRQQGYGYTF
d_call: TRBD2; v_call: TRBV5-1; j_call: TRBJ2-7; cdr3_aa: CASTSNGGTAYEQYF
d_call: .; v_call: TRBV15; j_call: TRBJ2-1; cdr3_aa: CATSRDSVQFF
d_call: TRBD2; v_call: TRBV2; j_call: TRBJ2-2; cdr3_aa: CASSSLSGVVTGELFF
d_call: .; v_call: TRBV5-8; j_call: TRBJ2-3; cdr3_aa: CASSFRHSTDTQYF
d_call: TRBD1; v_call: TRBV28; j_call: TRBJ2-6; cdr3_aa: CASRDRELSGANVLTF
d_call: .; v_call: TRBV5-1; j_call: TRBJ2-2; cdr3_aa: CASSWGPGRGDTGELFF
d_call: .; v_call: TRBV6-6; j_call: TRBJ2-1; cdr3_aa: CASSTRFRGNEQFF
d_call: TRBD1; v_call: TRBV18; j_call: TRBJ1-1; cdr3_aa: CASSPGTGGLMNTEAFF
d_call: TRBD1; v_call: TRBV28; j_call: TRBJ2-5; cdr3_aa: CASSPLPRRGLQETQYF
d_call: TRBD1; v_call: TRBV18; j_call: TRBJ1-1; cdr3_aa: CASSLGTVNTEAFF
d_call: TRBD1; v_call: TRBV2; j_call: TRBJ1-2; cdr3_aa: CATRRWTGYGYTF
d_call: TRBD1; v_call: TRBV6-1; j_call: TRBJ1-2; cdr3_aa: CASSDGGRGPGYGYTF
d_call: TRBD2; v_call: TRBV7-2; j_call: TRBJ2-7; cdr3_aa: CASTPGLAAYEQYF